The T cell receptor (beta chain) described here comes from a study of shared clonotypes between healthy human individuals. Assay: immunoSEQ multiplex PCR; the TCRdb copy retains only in-frame clones and omits some. The sample comprises roughly 2,000,000 clones, about 94% of which are singletons, and around 1.8% rests with the top ten. Selected positively for CCR7 and CD45RO-negative, naive CD8 cells excluded terminally differentiated effector memory CD45RA+ cells. For this clone: Its antigen is currently unknown.

This CDR3 comprises 13 residues. In germline, CDR1 is LGHNA, CDR2 YNFKEQ. V lost 1 base, J lost 10 bases, and 13 bases lay in between. Overall study results and limits: Clonotypes that were shared across a handful of donors made up about 5.1% of naive CD4 clonotypes.

The chain couples TRBV4-2 to TRBJ1-1; a weak D match, TRBD1 (5 bases). The clonotype originates from a man younger than 30 in good health. Some clones in this sample may be carry-over from other donors' samples. Sequenced sample: naive CD8+ T cells from PBMCs. CDR3 nucleotides: TGTGCCAGCAGCCAAGGAATAGGGGCGGGAGCTTTCTTT. Protein product: CASSQGIGAGAFF.